The 21 T cell receptor beta chains presented below share a single source sample, sequenced in a study of blood T cell repertoires in COVID-19. Sequencing was performed with immunoSEQ multiplex PCR; in TCRdb, only in-frame clones are kept and a portion is missing. The data show a few hundred thousand clones, about 85% seen once. Material for sequencing was peripheral blood. The receptors shown here come from a man aged 18-30 years with active or convalescent COVID-19.

This chain joins TRBV30 and TRBJ2-7, with a weak D call TRBD2 (6 bases). V dropped 3 bases and J dropped 5 bases, with 11 bases sitting between them. In germline, CDR1 is GTSNPN, CDR2 SVGIG (reference sequence). The CDR3 runs 12 residues. Here the CDR3 DNA reads TGTGCCTGGAGCGGTAGCGGAAACGAGCAGTACTTC. Protein: CAWSGSGNEQYF.

The chain couples TRBV5-1 to TRBJ1-2; 9 bases agree with TRBD1. This CDR3 comprises 13 residues. The trim removed 5 bases at V and 7 bases at J, leaving 6 bases unmatched. Germline V gives CDR1 SGHRS, CDR2 YFSETQ. CDR3 region: CASSRDRVSGYTF. CDR3 DNA: TGCGCCAGCAGTAGGGACAGGGTTAGTGGCTACACCTTC.

V and J are TRBV21-1 and TRBJ2-1; the tabulated D call, TRBD2, remains unverified against the DNA. TRBV21-1 is a pseudogene. The CDR3 sequence is 18 residues long. CDR3 residues: CASSKRASGNLSYNEQFF. The CDR3, as DNA: TGTGCCAGCAGCAAAAGGGCTAGCGGGAACCTCTCCTACAATGAGCAGTTCTTC.

The chain carries TRBV4-1 and TRBJ1-2; D gene unclear. This CDR3 is built from 14 residues. The V gene lost 1 base and the J gene lost 4 bases, with 10 bases spanning the gap. Germline V gives CDR1 MGHRA, CDR2 YSYEKL. The CDR3 sequence: CASSQAERAYGYTF. CDR3 in DNA: TGCGCCAGCAGCCAAGCTGAGCGGGCCTATGGCTACACCTTC.

This chain uses TRBV19 with TRBJ2-2; D remains unclear. Germline values: CDR1 LNHDA, CDR2 SQIVND (reference sequence). The CDR3 consists of 16 residues. V was trimmed by 3 bases and J by 0 bases, leaving 11 bases between them. Written as DNA, the CDR3 is TGTGCCAGTAGTATGCTGCGTTTATCGAACACCGGGGAGCTGTTTTTT. As protein: CASSMLRLSNTGELFF.

The V gene is TRBV11-2, the J gene TRBJ2-7; 8 bases are a match to TRBD1. V was clipped by 1 base and J by 7 bases; unmatched bases: 9. Germline assignment: CDR1 SGHAT and CDR2 FQNNGV. CDR3 length: 15 amino acids. The CDR3 nucleotides read TGTGCCAGCAGCTTAGTTCAGGGGGCTTCGCGAGAGCAGTACTTC. It is translated as CASSLVQGASREQYF.

The chain joins TRBV6-5 to TRBJ2-4; D gene unclear. The CDR3 contains 13 residues. Germline assignment: CDR1 MNHEY and CDR2 SVGAGI. V was shortened by 7 bases and J by 7 bases, with 14 bases between the two germline ends. The CDR3 is CASTSPIRNIQYF. The DNA of the CDR3 is TGTGCCAGCACTAGTCCCATTAGGAACATTCAGTACTTC.

The gene calls are TRBV11-3 and TRBJ1-2, with unresolved D. The CDR3 sequence is 14 residues long. CDR1 is SGHNT and CDR2 is YENEEA in the germline V gene. V lost 4 bases to trimming and J lost 5 bases, with 14 bases between them. The CDR3 loop reads CASSSLGGGYGYTF. Here the CDR3 DNA reads TGTGCCAGCAGCTCCCTGGGAGGAGGGTATGGCTACACCTTC.

The rearrangement joins TRBV6-2 or TRBV6-3 to TRBJ2-7; weak D call: TRBD2 (6 bases). Germline V gene sequence: CDR1 MNHEY, CDR2 SVGEGT. The V gene lost 4 bases and the J gene lost 3 bases, with 10 bases spanning the gap. The CDR3 is 13 residues long. This chain's CDR3 is CASSWTMIYEQYF. The CDR3 nucleotides are TGTGCCAGCAGTTGGACTATGATCTACGAGCAGTACTTC.

The chain recombines TRBV27 with TRBJ2-1; the D gene is possibly TRBD2 (5 bases). Looked up from germline, CDR1 is MNHEY and CDR2 is SMNVEV (reference sequence). The CDR3 spans 13 residues. Trimming removed 2 bases at V and 10 bases at J, with 12 bases between. CDR3 coding DNA: TGTGCCAGCAGTTTAACTAGGATCGGCGAGCAGTTCTTC. This gives the protein CASSLTRIGEQFF.

This chain links TRBV2 with TRBJ2-1, with 9 bases fitting TRBD1. Trimming cost V 1 base and J 3 bases; bases outside gene matches: 1. Germline CDR1 SNHLY, CDR2 FYNNEI. There are 15 residues in the CDR3. CDR3 residues: CASSEEGQGYNEQFF. CDR3 in DNA: TGTGCCAGCAGTGAAGAGGGACAGGGCTACAATGAGCAGTTCTTC.

This chain connects TRBV5-1 to TRBJ1-4, with TRBD1 identical over 7 bases. The germline gives CDR1 SGHRS, CDR2 YFSETQ. The CDR3 covers 15 residues. The V gene end was trimmed by 4 bases and the J gene end by 3 bases; junction bases not matched to a gene: 6. The CDR3 coding sequence is TGCGCCAGCAGCCACACGGGACAGTCTAATGAAAAACTGTTTTTT. It is translated as CASSHTGQSNEKLFF.

The chain carries TRBV3-1 (or the pseudogene TRBV3-2) and TRBJ2-7; TRBD2 matches at 11 bases. The J segment lost 2 bases and the V segment lost 1 base, leaving 4 bases of the junction unmatched. Looked up from germline, CDR1 is LGHDT and CDR2 is YNNKEL (reference sequence). This CDR3 comprises 16 residues. The DNA of the CDR3 is TGTGCCAGCAGCCAAGCTGTTAGCGGGGGGGCCTACGAGCAGTACTTC. Translating gives CASSQAVSGGAYEQYF.

This clone was seen a handful of times. CDR3 coding DNA: TGTGCCAGCAGCTTAATATATACAGGGGGTGTCGGTTCACCCCTCCACTTT. Its translation is CASSLIYTGGVGSPLHF. The gene calls are TRBV5-5 and TRBJ1-6; 8 bases align to TRBD1. V lost 2 bases, J lost 9 bases, and 13 bases stayed unmatched. The CDR3 sequence is 17 residues long. Germline V gene sequence: CDR1 SGHKS, CDR2 YYEKEE (reference sequence).

The rearrangement links TRBV2 to TRBJ2-3, with a possible D match to TRBD2 (5 bases). The V gene's germline CDR1 is SNHLY and CDR2 FYNNEI. The CDR3 is 11 amino acids. V lost 8 bases, J lost 3 bases, and 6 bases lay in between. The DNA of the CDR3 is TGTGCCAGCGAGGGAACAGATACGCAGTATTTT. As protein: CASEGTDTQYF.

This sequence joins TRBV5-1 and TRBJ2-5, with D possibly matching TRBD1 (8 bases). The germline V gene has CDR1 SGHRS and CDR2 YFSETQ. Trimming took off 4 bases at V and 4 bases at J, with 23 bases between the two ends. This CDR3 comprises 17 residues. CDR3 sequence: CASSAGGLDREGETQYF. CDR3 coding DNA: TGCGCCAGCAGCGCCGGGGGGCTGGACAGGGAGGGAGAGACCCAGTACTTC.

V is TRBV19 and J is TRBJ1-5, with D possibly matching TRBD1 (5 bases). The germline gives CDR1 LNHDA, CDR2 SQIVND (reference sequence). V was shortened by 3 bases and J by 5 bases, with 17 bases between the two germline ends. This CDR3 comprises 16 residues. CDR3 in DNA: TGTGCCAGTAGTATTACATTCGCCAGGGAGGATCAGCCCCAGCATTTT. It translates to CASSITFAREDQPQHF.

The J gene is TRBJ1-5, the V gene TRBV28; D not certain. Per germline, CDR1 MDHEN and CDR2 SYDVKM. Trimming took off 3 bases at V and 3 bases at J, with 3 bases between the two ends. The length of the CDR3 is 12 residues. The CDR3 loop reads CASSFHNQPQHF. DNA of the CDR3: TGTGCCAGCAGTTTCCACAATCAGCCCCAGCATTTT.

The rearrangement joins TRBV29-1 to TRBJ1-2; D ambiguous. From germline, CDR1 is SQVTM and CDR2 ANQGSEA. Trimming removed 3 bases from V and 4 bases from J, with 15 bases in between. The length of the CDR3 is 14 residues. The CDR3 DNA follows: TGCAGCGTTGAGCGGGAGCTAATAACCTATGGCTACACCTTC. Encoded protein: CSVERELITYGYTF.

This clone was counted between two and nine times. The rearrangement links TRBV24-1 to TRBJ1-1; weak D call: TRBD1 (5 bases). The germline V gene encodes CDR1 KGHDR and CDR2 SFDVKD. V was trimmed by 4 bases and J by 4 bases, leaving 12 bases between them. This CDR3 is 14 amino acids long. The DNA for the CDR3 is TGTGCCACCAGTGAAACCGGGAGGGGCACTGAAGCTTTCTTT. As protein: CATSETGRGTEAFF.

This clone was observed a single time. The chain has TRBV19 and TRBJ1-4; D not certain. CDR3 length: 14 residues. Germline V lookup: CDR1 LNHDA, CDR2 SQIVND (reference sequence). Trimming pared 5 bases from V and 0 bases from J, leaving 7 bases between. The CDR3 DNA sequence: TGTGCCAGTAGTCCTGGGCCAACTAATGAAAAACTGTTTTTT. Translated: CASSPGPTNEKLFF.